This T cell receptor beta chain emerged from a study of cytotoxic CD8 clonotypes in ibrutinib-treated CLL. Study in general: Partial responses numbered about 25 and complete responses 2; after a median around 70 months, roughly 14 stayed remitted and roughly twelve progressed. Collecting the response samples happened after a median about eleven months of treatment, with a range of 6 to 36. Study-wide results and limits: Under treatment, the uncommon public clonotypes either contracted or remained stable.

Assay: immunoSEQ multiplex PCR; the TCRdb copy retains only in-frame clones and omits some. This table has 200,000 to 250,000 clones, roughly 70% appearing once. In the case of this clone: The antigen remains unidentified.

This clonotype was obtained from a human donor with chronic lymphocytic leukemia. Source: PBMCs, taken after 24 months of ibrutinib treatment.

In DNA, the CDR3 is TGTGCCAGCAGCCTGGGGACGGGGCTTGAAGGCTACACCTTC. It is translated as CASSLGTGLEGYTF. The V call is TRBV7-8, the J call TRBJ1-2; TRBD1 is a possible D gene (5 bases). This CDR3 comprises 14 residues. The ends were cut back, 5 bases at V and 8 bases at J, with 18 bases in the middle. CDR1 is SGHVS, CDR2 FQNEAQ, per germline.